This is a list of T cell receptor beta chains from one sample in a study of somatic mutations in cytotoxic T cells in rheumatoid arthritis. Assay used: immunoSEQ multiplex PCR; TCRdb lists only in-frame clones, some missing. The sample shows tens of thousands of clones, about 81% of them seen only once. Sequencing used CD8+ T cells sorted from blood. The receptors here all came from an adult with rheumatoid arthritis. Each CDR3 is given with its conserved first and last residue. The D gene is left open where the match is weak.

j_call | d_call | v_call | cdr3_aa
TRBJ2-3 | TRBD2 | TRBV9 | CASSVARPSGGSTDTQYF
TRBJ1-1 | NA | TRBV9 | CASSPEVGNTEAFF
TRBJ2-3 | TRBD2 | TRBV5-4 | CASSLAPSGGADTQYF
TRBJ1-5 | TRBD1 | TRBV6-1 | CASSRQGSITQPQHF
TRBJ1-2 | TRBD1 | TRBV19 | CASSPGTGVVGYTF
TRBJ2-7 | TRBD2 | TRBV4-3 | CASSQDSGGAGEQYF
TRBJ2-1 | NA | TRBV5-5 | CASSFFYNEQFF
TRBJ1-1 | NA | TRBV6-1 | CASPGGGEAFF
TRBJ2-1 | NA | TRBV23-1 | CASSQILQGGGNEQFF
TRBJ2-2 | NA | TRBV5-1 | CASSLGPGETGELFF
TRBJ2-1 | TRBD2 | TRBV2 | CASRGLAVTSEQFF
TRBJ2-1 | NA | TRBV2 | CASSGGQNNEQFF
TRBJ1-1 | NA | TRBV19 | CATRGGNTEAFF
TRBJ2-2 | NA | TRBV30 | CAWSVTEYGELFF
TRBJ2-3 | NA | TRBV5-1 | CASGLFRRGGTDTQYF
TRBJ1-1 | TRBD1 | TRBV7-3 | CASSLSGTGGTEAFF
TRBJ1-1 | NA | TRBV29-1 | CSVVQGGTEAFF
TRBJ2-1 | TRBD2 | TRBV10-2 | CASMGLAGLNEQFF
TRBJ2-7 | TRBD2 | TRBV29-1 | CSVQGAGGSYEQYF
TRBJ2-2 | NA | TRBV7-9 | CASSLESRESYTGELFF
TRBJ2-6 | NA | TRBV18 | CASSPNSSGANVLTF
TRBJ2-5 | NA | TRBV13 | CASSSRLQETQYF
TRBJ2-7 | NA | TRBV4-1 | CASSQYETYEQYF